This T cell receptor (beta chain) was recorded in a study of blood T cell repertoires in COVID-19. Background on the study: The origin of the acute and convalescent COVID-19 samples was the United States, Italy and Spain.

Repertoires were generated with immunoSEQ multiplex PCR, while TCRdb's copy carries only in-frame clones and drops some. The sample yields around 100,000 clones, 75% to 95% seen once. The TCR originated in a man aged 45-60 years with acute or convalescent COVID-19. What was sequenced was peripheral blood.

The CDR3 DNA follows: TGTGCCAGCAGCCAAGGGGACAGCCGTCGGAATCAGCCCCAGCATTTT. It translates to CASSQGDSRRNQPQHF. The chain combines TRBV7-2 with TRBJ1-5; 7 nucleotides agree with TRBD1. CDR1 is SGHTA, CDR2 FQGNSA, per germline. The CDR3 sequence is 16 residues long. V trimming: 5 bases; J trimming: 4 bases; junction bases outside the gene matches: 11.